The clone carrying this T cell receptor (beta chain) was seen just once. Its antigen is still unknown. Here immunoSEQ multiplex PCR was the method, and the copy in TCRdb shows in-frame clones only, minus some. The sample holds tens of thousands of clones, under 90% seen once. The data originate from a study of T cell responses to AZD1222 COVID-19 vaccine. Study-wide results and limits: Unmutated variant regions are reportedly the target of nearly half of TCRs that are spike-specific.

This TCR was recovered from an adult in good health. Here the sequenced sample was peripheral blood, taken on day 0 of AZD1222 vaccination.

In DNA form, the CDR3 reads TGCGCCAGCAGCTTGGACGGGCGGGGGGGGCTAGATACGCAGTATTTT. Its protein is CASSLDGRGGLDTQYF. This chain links TRBV5-1 with TRBJ2-3; 9 bases match TRBD2. The CDR3 length is 16 residues. V shed 0 bases and J 5 bases; nucleotides not matched to a gene: 7. From germline, CDR1 is SGHRS and CDR2 YFSETQ.